This T cell receptor beta chain was retrieved from a study of blood T cell repertoires in COVID-19 (dated by TCRdb to 2018 to 2020). The study in broad terms: Samples from collaborators originated in the United States, Italy and Spain and spanned both the acute and convalescent phases of COVID-19. The material from the prospective study consisted of cDNA or gDNA derived from T cells, B-cell-depleted T cells, or PBMCs. Subjects who had been exposed to COVID-19, were actively infected with it, or had recovered from it provided the deeply sampled blood TCRbeta repertoires that made up the dataset. The repertoires were released in a freely available public database intended as a resource for research on the immune response to SARS-CoV-2. Samples came from the ongoing ImmuneRACE study (first 160 participants) plus 1,254 subjects from 6 global collaborators. A de-identified subject ID, COVID-19 status, age in years and sex were almost always included in the sample metadata. Where available, HLA class I and class II types were taken from metadata supplied by the sample provider and were not determined by assay-based typing. General conclusions and limits of the study: The quantity of clinical and demographic metadata differed by source and by participant and was supplied without curation.

Participants in the prospective study were enrolled through a virtual design, were aged about 18 to 100 years, and lived in 24 United States geographic areas. In the prospective study, cohorts were assigned on the basis of participant-reported clinical history obtained from a screening survey and a study questionnaire. ImmuneRACE Cohort 3 recovered participants were defined by two consecutive negative NP/OP PCR tests, healthcare professional clearance, or symptom resolution. In the prospective study, mobile phlebotomists collected whole blood, serum and a nasopharyngeal or oropharyngeal swab from each participant. Over an approximately 2-month period, participants in the prospective study had the option of providing additional blood draws and questionnaires. Prospective study blood samples were shipped either frozen or at room temperature before DNA extraction. The CDR3 runs 17 amino acids, cysteine and phenylalanine included. The CDR3 DNA has 51 bases and is translated from base 1. Unmatched junction bases come to 13, with V trimmed by 7 bases and J by 3 bases. CDR1 and CDR2 are drawn from the germline V gene (reference sequence): LNHDA, SQIVND.

The immunoSEQ Assay, a bias-controlled multiplex PCR, was used to amplify TCRbeta CDR3 regions from genomic DNA. Per the authors' processing: Nucleated cell counts per sample were estimated from amplification of reference gene primers within the assay. Sequence reads were collapsed and filtered to measure the absolute abundance of every unique TCRbeta CDR3 rearrangement. Productive Simpson clonality was computed per sample as the square root of Simpson's diversity index over productive rearrangements. TCRdb obtained this table from immuneACCESS and retained in-frame rearrangements with V and J assigned. These tables miss some clones; where compared with another copy, unresolved V genes account for less than half of the shortfall, and the remainder is unexplained. V, J and clone size are taken as reported in that table, and D and trimming were inferred from the DNA itself. This sample gives more than 200,000 clones in total; approximately 90% of them show up just once. The top ten clonotypes cover 10% to 12% of the sample.

Remarks on this clone: There is no known antigen for this receptor. Base qualities are not recorded, but no much larger clone differs from it by a single base.

The sequence came from a man aged 25-45 years who had recovered from COVID-19. Sequenced sample: PBMCs or T cells enriched from blood (not recorded which). The chain links TRBV19 with TRBJ2-1; 9 central nucleotides agree with TRBD2. The sequence in DNA is TGTGCCAGTACTAATGTTTCGGGACTAGCAGGCTACAATGAGCAGTTCTTC. Its amino acids are CASTNVSGLAGYNEQFF. The reference TRBV19 and TRBJ2-1 proteins fill in what lies around the CDR3, so the full variable domain reads DGGITQSPKYLFRKEGQNVTLSCEQNLNHDAMYWYRQDPGQGLRLIYYSQIVNDFQKGDIAEGYSVSREKKESFPLTVTSAQKNPTAFYLCASTNVSGLAGYNEQFFGPGTRLTVL.